This is a list of T cell receptor beta chains from one sample in a study of shared clonotypes between healthy human individuals. Only in-frame clones appear in the TCRdb table, and some are missing; sequencing was by immunoSEQ multiplex PCR. The sample lists around 990,000 clones, approximately 75% seen once, with approximately 0.9% in the top ten. Sample: memory CD4+ T cells from PBMCs. The receptors stem from a man aged 18 to 30 in good health. Some clones in this sample may be carry-over from other donors' samples. The CDR3 runs from the conserved cysteine through the conserved F or W. D genes are given only for firm matches. Some rows mark clone size as missing; the rest say once, few, many or name a class of expanded clone.

NA	TRBV11-2	TRBJ2-7	NA	CASSSITGSYEQYF	TGTGCCAGCAGCTCTATAACAGGGTCCTACGAGCAGTACTTC
NA	TRBV7-2	TRBJ1-2	few	CASSTQGGGYTF	TGTGCCAGCAGCACCCAGGGAGGAGGCTACACCTTC
NA	TRBV7-9	TRBJ1-1	few	CASSLTGRGTEAFF	TGTGCCAGCAGCTTAACAGGGAGAGGCACTGAAGCTTTCTTT
TRBD2	TRBV2	TRBJ2-7	once	CASSARLAGQFGEQYF	TGTGCCAGCAGTGCAAGGCTAGCGGGACAGTTTGGAGAGCAGTACTTC
TRBD1	TRBV27	TRBJ2-7	many	CASRWGQGPYEQYF	TGTGCCAGCAGGTGGGGACAGGGTCCCTACGAGCAGTACTTC
NA	TRBV5-1	TRBJ2-6	once	CASVTYGSQSRANVLTF	TGCGCCAGCGTTACTTACGGTTCACAAAGTCGGGCCAACGTCCTGACTTTC
TRBD1	TRBV5-1	TRBJ2-2	NA	CASSLAGSTGIIPGELFF	TGCGCCAGCAGCTTGGCCGGGTCGACAGGGATTATTCCCGGGGAGCTGTTTTTT
TRBD2	TRBV9	TRBJ2-1	few	CASSVRAGGEYNEQFF	TGTGCCAGCAGCGTCCGGGCGGGAGGTGAATACAATGAGCAGTTCTTC
NA	TRBV12-5	TRBJ1-1	NA	CASGLVPSYTEAFF	TGTGCTAGTGGTTTGGTACCATCATACACTGAAGCTTTCTTT
NA	TRBV19	TRBJ1-4	once	CASIPKAAGNEKLFF	TGTGCCAGTATCCCTAAGGCCGCCGGTAATGAAAAACTGTTTTTT
NA	TRBV5-1	TRBJ1-5	NA	CASSLSGADQPQHF	TGCGCCAGCAGCTTGTCAGGGGCCGATCAGCCCCAGCATTTT
TRBD2	TRBV7-9	TRBJ2-2	NA	CASSSGTSGRSNTGELFF	TGTGCCAGCAGCTCCGGGACTAGCGGGAGGTCGAACACCGGGGAGCTGTTTTTT
NA	TRBV4-3	TRBJ1-1	once	CASSQEAARRAEAFF	TGCGCCAGCAGCCAAGAAGCGGCAAGGAGGGCTGAAGCTTTCTTT
TRBD1	TRBV25-1	TRBJ1-2	NA	CASSESGAGGYGYTF	TGTGCCAGCAGTGAATCTGGGGCAGGGGGCTATGGCTACACCTTC
NA	TRBV28	TRBJ1-2	NA	CASSFSVDNYGYTF	TGTGCCAGCAGTTTTTCTGTGGATAACTATGGCTACACCTTC
NA	TRBV7-8	TRBJ2-7	NA	CASSLGEGAYEQYF	TGTGCCAGCAGCTTAGGGGAGGGGGCCTACGAGCAGTACTTC
NA	TRBV20-1	TRBJ1-5	NA	CRGKELRPQHF	TGCAGGGGAAAGGAGCTCCGGCCCCAGCATTTT
NA	TRBV7-2	TRBJ2-7	NA	CASSLAALQGYEQYF	TGTGCCAGCAGCTTAGCCGCATTACAGGGCTACGAGCAGTACTTC
NA	TRBV14	TRBJ2-5	NA	CASSQVETQYF	TGTGCCAGCAGCCAGGTGGAGACCCAGTACTTC
TRBD2	TRBV5-1	TRBJ2-7	NA	CASSFGTSGAGVYEQYF	TGCGCCAGCAGCTTCGGGACTAGCGGAGCGGGAGTTTACGAGCAGTACTTC
NA	TRBV28	TRBJ2-6	NA	CASSSFTGANVLTF	TGTGCCAGCAGTTCATTCACTGGGGCCAACGTCCTGACTTTC
NA	TRBV5-6	TRBJ1-3	NA	CASSSRTSGNTIYF	TGTGCCAGCAGCTCCCGGACCTCTGGAAACACCATATATTTT
NA	TRBV29-1	TRBJ1-2	few	CSVGRDFPMGYTF	TGCAGCGTTGGGCGGGACTTTCCTATGGGCTACACCTTC
NA	TRBV18	TRBJ1-1	NA	CASSPRVYATEAFF	TGTGCCAGCTCACCACGGGTTTATGCCACTGAAGCCTTCTTT
NA	TRBV10-3	TRBJ1-1	few	CAIGGQTNTEAFF	TGTGCCATCGGCGGACAGACGAACACTGAAGCTTTCTTT
NA	TRBV4-3	TRBJ2-2	NA	CASSHGPITGTGELFF	TGCGCCAGCAGCCACGGACCTATCACAGGCACCGGGGAGCTGTTTTTT
NA	TRBV10-3	TRBJ2-3	NA	CAISAGSTDTQYF	TGTGCCATCAGTGCAGGGAGCACAGATACGCAGTATTTT
TRBD1	TRBV5-1	TRBJ1-1	few	CASSYTGGASGTEAFF	TGCGCCAGCAGTTATACAGGGGGCGCAAGTGGCACTGAAGCTTTCTTT
NA	TRBV5-1	TRBJ1-4	NA	CASSLERFGEKLFF	TGCGCCAGCAGCTTGGAACGTTTTGGGGAAAAACTGTTTTTT
NA	TRBV30	TRBJ1-2	once	CAWTGGNYGYTF	TGTGCCTGGACGGGGGGAAACTATGGCTACACCTTC
NA	TRBV6-1	TRBJ2-7	NA	CASAGDSSSYEQYF	TGTGCCAGCGCAGGGGACTCGAGCTCCTACGAGCAGTACTTC
NA	TRBV11-1	TRBJ2-2	once	CASGNRDRSSNTGELFF	TGTGCCAGCGGAAACCGGGACCGGAGTTCGAACACCGGGGAGCTGTTTTTT
NA	TRBV1	TRBJ2-1	NA	CTSSQTGTTPYNEQFF	TGCACCAGCAGCCAAACAGGGACAACGCCCTACAATGAGCAGTTCTTC
TRBD1	TRBV10-3	TRBJ1-1	NA	CAISATVPGQGNTEAFF	TGTGCCATCAGTGCGACCGTACCGGGACAGGGGAACACTGAAGCTTTCTTT
TRBD2	TRBV5-1	TRBJ2-1	NA	CASSNRLAGSYNEQFF	TGCGCCAGCAGCAATAGACTAGCGGGATCCTACAATGAGCAGTTCTTC
NA	TRBV5-6	TRBJ2-1	NA	CASSFLGDYNEQFF	TGTGCCAGCAGCTTCCTGGGAGACTACAATGAGCAGTTCTTC
TRBD2	TRBV4-1	TRBJ2-7	NA	CASSPSWTSGMYEQYF	TGCGCCAGCAGCCCATCTTGGACTAGCGGGATGTACGAGCAGTACTTC
NA	TRBV7-6	TRBJ2-7	few	CASSLMAASSYEQYF	TGTGCCAGCAGCTTAATGGCAGCTAGCTCCTACGAGCAGTACTTC
NA	TRBV5-4	TRBJ2-5	NA	CASSLGPGETQYF	TGTGCCAGCAGCTTGGGGCCGGGAGAGACCCAGTACTTC
TRBD2	TRBV7-2	TRBJ2-5	once	CASSPGRAATTQYF	TGTGCCAGCAGCCCCGGGAGGGCTGCAACGACCCAGTACTTC
TRBD1	TRBV7-8	TRBJ2-2	NA	CASSLAFRQGNTGELFF	TGTGCCAGCAGCTTAGCGTTCAGACAGGGGAACACCGGGGAGCTGTTTTTT
NA	TRBV19	TRBJ1-4	NA	CASSRNSNEKLFF	TGTGCCAGTAGCAGAAACTCTAATGAAAAACTGTTTTTT
NA	TRBV27	TRBJ1-2	few	CASSSTGSYGYTF	TGTGCCAGCAGTTCTACGGGTTCCTATGGCTACACCTTC
NA	TRBV30	TRBJ2-7	NA	CAWYFLGFYEQYF	TGTGCCTGGTACTTTTTGGGGTTCTACGAGCAGTACTTC
NA	TRBV28	TRBJ1-5	NA	CASSLRLYQPQHF	TGTGCCAGCAGTTTAAGGTTGTATCAGCCCCAGCATTTT
NA	TRBV30	TRBJ2-3	NA	CAWSRGDTQYF	TGTGCCTGGTCTAGGGGAGATACGCAGTATTTT
NA	TRBV19	TRBJ1-1	NA	CASSIDRTKSTEAFF	TGTGCCAGTAGTATAGACAGGACGAAATCCACTGAAGCTTTCTTT
NA	TRBV19	TRBJ2-1	NA	CASSIQGNEQFF	TGTGCCAGTAGTATACAAGGTAATGAGCAGTTCTTC
TRBD2	TRBV7-2	TRBJ2-1	many	CASSLVALAGDGDEQFF	TGTGCCAGCAGCTTAGTGGCTCTAGCGGGGGACGGAGATGAGCAGTTCTTC
TRBD2	TRBV28	TRBJ2-7	NA	CASRSEASGSEHSYEQYF	TGTGCCAGCAGATCCGAGGCTAGCGGGAGCGAACACTCCTACGAGCAGTACTTC
NA	TRBV19	TRBJ2-6	NA	CASSIGTGQSGANVLTF	TGTGCCAGTAGTATAGGAACAGGACAATCTGGGGCCAACGTCCTGACTTTC
TRBD1	TRBV28	TRBJ1-6	NA	CARDREESPLHF	TGTGCCAGAGACAGGGAGGAATCACCCCTCCACTTT
NA	TRBV5-5	TRBJ1-4	NA	CASSYGRPTNEKLFF	TGTGCCAGCAGTTACGGACGGCCAACTAATGAAAAACTGTTTTTT
NA	TRBV4-1	TRBJ2-1	NA	CASSQGPLEPTQFF	TGCGCCAGCAGCCAAGGCCCGCTAGAACCTACGCAGTTCTTC
TRBD2	TRBV19	TRBJ2-2	once	CARDLAGVSTGELFF	TGTGCCAGGGACTTAGCGGGAGTGAGCACCGGGGAGCTGTTTTTT
NA	TRBV5-1	TRBJ1-3	NA	CASSLQGPLSGNTIYF	TGCGCCAGCAGCTTGCAGGGTCCTCTCTCTGGAAACACCATATATTTT
NA	TRBV11-2	TRBJ2-2	NA	CASSLVGGSNTGELFF	TGTGCCAGCAGCCTTGTGGGCGGATCCAACACCGGGGAGCTGTTTTTT
NA	TRBV9	TRBJ2-1	NA	CASSASPSDEQFF	TGTGCCAGCAGCGCCTCTCCTAGCGATGAGCAGTTCTTC
TRBD1	TRBV2	TRBJ2-5	NA	CASSRDRGTETQYF	TGTGCCAGCAGCCGGGACAGGGGAACAGAGACCCAGTACTTC